The subject of this entry is one T cell receptor beta chain. What it binds is unknown. A read error may explain this, as a much larger clone is one base away. The time point denotes: healthy volunteer bleed at 6 weeks. Unseparated into fractions, whole blood served as the source from which total RNA was extracted. Separate cDNA molecules received unique molecular identifiers, which the library attached to them. Per the original methods: Per-sample TCR counts ranged from about 23,224 to 690,600, median about 100,000. Each CDR3 protein gets one entry after TCRdb re-called the RACE reads with MiXCR. TCRdb, not the authors, supplied the V and J calls. The sample holds 75,000 to 80,000 distinct CDR3 sequences, about 8.6% seen once. This record belongs to a study of human T cells and chemical hapten exposure. Across the whole study: Per-sample TCR yield variability stemmed mainly from small pooled library volume differences. Study findings and constraints: After DPC sensitization, TCRs above 1 in 1000 frequency showed no change.

The specimen was whole blood. The receptor was isolated from a female donor in good health. Some clones in this sample may be carry-over from other donors' samples.

As DNA, the CDR3 is TGTGTCATCAGTGAGTCTAGCGGGGGATACAATGAGCAGTTCTTC. Protein: CVISESSGGYNEQFF. This chain joins TRBV10-3 and TRBJ2-1, with 10 bases that match TRBD2. Germline CDR1 and CDR2: ENHRY and SYGVKD. This CDR3 is built from 15 residues.